These T cell receptor beta chains were read from a single sample in a study of molecular identifiers for immune sequencing clone quantification. One entry per CDR3 protein, called by TCRdb with MiXCR from the PCR reads. The top ten hold around 0.89% of the sample, which has tens of thousands of distinct CDR3 sequences, roughly 22% seen once. The sequencing input was naive CD8+ T cells from blood, with Jurkat cell RNA spiked in. The receptor source for this set is a human donor in good health. Some libraries in this study had Jurkat cell RNA spiked in. CDR3s include the opening cysteine and the closing phenylalanine or tryptophan.

v_call cdr3_aa
TRBV4-3 CASSPYRGETQYF
TRBV7-9 CASSPSAGPPHYGYTF
TRBV7-9 CASISEAGGEQYF
TRBV7-6 CASSLEGTSGIGATQYF
TRBV30 CAWSSPPPGSNEKLFF
TRBV27 CASSLQGSEKLFF
TRBV12-3/TRBV12-4 CASSPSNQETQYF
TRBV7-9 CASSGRTGLTDTQYF
TRBV9 CASSVEEHPMGSELFF
TRBV6-6 CASSYWGTSGYEQYF
TRBV2 CASSEGIAEAFF
TRBV12-3/TRBV12-4 CASSLAGGREGLNTDTQYF
TRBV7-9 CASSITTGGSVAEAFF
TRBV13 CASSQSWDNEKLFF
TRBV7-9 CASRDRWGQRELGNTIYF
TRBV19 CASSTGTGNEQYF
TRBV7-6 CASSLDSSRRQDTQYF
TRBV4-1 CASSQTSGLRTDTQYF
TRBV7-9 CASSLGGADTQYF
TRBV30 CASNGGSEQYF
TRBV13 CARSLEARGPKNIQYF
TRBV4-3 CASSQDWGANYGYTF
TRBV28 CASSISGSGQETQYF
TRBV14 CASSQDSSLGGSETQYF
TRBV6-1 CASSEAWARYF
TRBV12-3/TRBV12-4 CASSLLLAGEDTQYF
TRBV7-6 CARTRTSGTPDTQYF
TRBV6-6 CASSYPTGAGTGTEAFF
TRBV7-9 CASSLPVDWDTQYF
TRBV27 CASSPRQGSYNEQFF
TRBV24-1 CATSDLIRGKGETQYF
TRBV2 CASSEWQGVLNEQYF
TRBV13 CASSGKDRQDTQYF
TRBV9 CASSVEASSYKQYF
TRBV7-3 CASSLLKSPVASAGELFF
TRBV7-9 CASSYQGASKTQYF
TRBV11-2 CASSFPRGYQETQYF
TRBV2 CASSEGGGAPYNEQFF
TRBV30 CAWSVIQIGGTDEQFF
TRBV5-6 CASSPLREVRTGELFF
TRBV29-1 CSVSKGQLPYEPSF
TRBV11-2 CASSLEPTDTQYF
TRBV7-9 CASSIPGQGGIYEQYF
TRBV3-1 CASSLITGTLSGANVLTF
TRBV2 CASSEPPNSEAFF
TRBV5-1 CASSFTSGYEQYF
TRBV30 CAWIPRDTNYEQYF
TRBV20-1 CSARDRREGKNIQYF
TRBV27 CASSPRLAGVETQYF
TRBV6-2/TRBV6-3 CASSSFLAGLYNEQFF
TRBV29-1 CSALSPYTGGQETQYF
TRBV7-9 CASNLFIGELFF
TRBV19 CASSTRDRGPDTQYF
TRBV2 CASRGQAADTEAFF
TRBV5-5 CASSRNRVAYEQYF
TRBV5-4 CASSFWIAGEETQYF
TRBV30 CAWRGKGAFSTDTQYF